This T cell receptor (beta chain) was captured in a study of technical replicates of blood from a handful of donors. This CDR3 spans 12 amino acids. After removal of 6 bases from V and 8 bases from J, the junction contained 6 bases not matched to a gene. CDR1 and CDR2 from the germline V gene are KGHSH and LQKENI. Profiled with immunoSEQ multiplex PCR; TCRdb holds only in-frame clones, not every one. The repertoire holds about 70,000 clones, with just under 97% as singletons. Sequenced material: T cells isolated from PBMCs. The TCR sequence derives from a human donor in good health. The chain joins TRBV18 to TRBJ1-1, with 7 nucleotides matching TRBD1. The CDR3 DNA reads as TGTGCCAGCTCCCAGGGGACAGAGGAAGCTTTCTTT. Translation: CASSQGTEEAFF.